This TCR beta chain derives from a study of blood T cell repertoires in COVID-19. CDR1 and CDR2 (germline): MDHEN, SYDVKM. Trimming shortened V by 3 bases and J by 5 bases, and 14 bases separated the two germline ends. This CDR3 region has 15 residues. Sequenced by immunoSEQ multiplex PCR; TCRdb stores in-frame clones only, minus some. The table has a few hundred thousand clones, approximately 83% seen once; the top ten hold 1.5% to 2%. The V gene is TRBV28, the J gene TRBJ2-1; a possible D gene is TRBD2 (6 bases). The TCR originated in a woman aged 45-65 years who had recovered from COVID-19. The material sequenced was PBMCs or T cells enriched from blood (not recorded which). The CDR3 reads CASSFFAGSHNEQFF. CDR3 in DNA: TGTGCCAGCAGTTTCTTTGCGGGGTCCCACAATGAGCAGTTCTTC.